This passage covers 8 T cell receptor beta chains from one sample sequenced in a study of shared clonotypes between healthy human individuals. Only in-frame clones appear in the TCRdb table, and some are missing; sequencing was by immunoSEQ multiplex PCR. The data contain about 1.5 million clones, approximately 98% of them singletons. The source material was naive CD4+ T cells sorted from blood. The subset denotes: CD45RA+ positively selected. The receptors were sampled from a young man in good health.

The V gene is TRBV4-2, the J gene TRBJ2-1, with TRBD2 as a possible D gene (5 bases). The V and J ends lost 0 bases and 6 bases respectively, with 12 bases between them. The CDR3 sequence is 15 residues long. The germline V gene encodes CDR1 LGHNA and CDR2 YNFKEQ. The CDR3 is CASSQDSARANEQFF. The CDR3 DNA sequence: TGTGCCAGCAGCCAAGATAGCGCCCGTGCCAATGAGCAGTTCTTC.

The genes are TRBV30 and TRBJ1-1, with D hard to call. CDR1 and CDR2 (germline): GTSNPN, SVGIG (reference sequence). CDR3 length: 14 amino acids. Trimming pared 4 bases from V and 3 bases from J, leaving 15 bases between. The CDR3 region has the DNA TGTGCCTGGACCAGTACGGTAGGTTACACTGAAGCTTTCTTT. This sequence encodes CAWTSTVGYTEAFF.

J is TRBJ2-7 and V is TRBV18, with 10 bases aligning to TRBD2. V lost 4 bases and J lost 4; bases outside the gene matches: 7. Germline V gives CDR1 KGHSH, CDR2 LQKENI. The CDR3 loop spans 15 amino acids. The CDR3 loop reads CASSLLTSGSYEQYF. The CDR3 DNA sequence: TGTGCCAGCTCACTACTGACTAGCGGGTCTTACGAGCAGTACTTC.

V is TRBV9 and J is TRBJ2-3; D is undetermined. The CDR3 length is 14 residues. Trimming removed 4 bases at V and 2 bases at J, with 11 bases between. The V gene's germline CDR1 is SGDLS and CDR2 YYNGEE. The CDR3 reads CASSQRAPTDTQYF. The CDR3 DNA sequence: TGTGCCAGCAGCCAACGGGCGCCCACAGATACGCAGTATTTT.

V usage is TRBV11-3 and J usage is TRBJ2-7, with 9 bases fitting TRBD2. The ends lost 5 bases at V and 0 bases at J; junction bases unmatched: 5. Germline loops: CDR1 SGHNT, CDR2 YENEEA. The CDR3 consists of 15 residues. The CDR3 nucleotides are TGTGCCAGCAGCCCTAGCGGGATTGGCTCCTACGAGCAGTACTTC. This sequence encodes CASSPSGIGSYEQYF.

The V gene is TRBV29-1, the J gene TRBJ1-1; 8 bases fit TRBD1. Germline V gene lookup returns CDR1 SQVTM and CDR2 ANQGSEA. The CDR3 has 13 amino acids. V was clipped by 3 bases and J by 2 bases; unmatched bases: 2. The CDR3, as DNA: TGCAGCGTTGACGGGACAGGAAACACTGAAGCTTTCTTT. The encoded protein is CSVDGTGNTEAFF.

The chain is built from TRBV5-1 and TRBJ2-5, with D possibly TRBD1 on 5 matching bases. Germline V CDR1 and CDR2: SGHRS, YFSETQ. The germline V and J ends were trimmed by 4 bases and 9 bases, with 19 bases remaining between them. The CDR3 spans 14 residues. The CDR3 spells CASSPGRTREPQYF. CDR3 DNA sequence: TGCGCCAGCAGCCCCGGACGGACAAGAGAACCCCAGTACTTC.

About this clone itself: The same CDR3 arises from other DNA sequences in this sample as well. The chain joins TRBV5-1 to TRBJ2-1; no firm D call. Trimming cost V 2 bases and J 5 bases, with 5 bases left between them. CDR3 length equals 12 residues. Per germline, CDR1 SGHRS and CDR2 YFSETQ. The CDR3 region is CASSLTNNEQFF. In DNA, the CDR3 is TGCGCCAGCAGCTTAACGAACAATGAGCAGTTCTTC.